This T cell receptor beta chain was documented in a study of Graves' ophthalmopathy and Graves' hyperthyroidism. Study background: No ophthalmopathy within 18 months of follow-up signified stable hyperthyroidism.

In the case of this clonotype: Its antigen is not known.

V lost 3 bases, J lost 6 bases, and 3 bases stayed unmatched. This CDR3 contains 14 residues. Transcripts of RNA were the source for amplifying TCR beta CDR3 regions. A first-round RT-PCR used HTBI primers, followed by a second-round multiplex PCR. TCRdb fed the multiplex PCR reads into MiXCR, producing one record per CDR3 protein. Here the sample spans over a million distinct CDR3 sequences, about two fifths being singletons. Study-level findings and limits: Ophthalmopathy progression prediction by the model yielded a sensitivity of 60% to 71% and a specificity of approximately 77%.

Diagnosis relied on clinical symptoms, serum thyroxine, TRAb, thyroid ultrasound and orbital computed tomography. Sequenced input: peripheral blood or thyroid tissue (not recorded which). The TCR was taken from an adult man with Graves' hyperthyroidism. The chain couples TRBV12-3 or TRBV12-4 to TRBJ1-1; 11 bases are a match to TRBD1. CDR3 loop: CASSFGQGASEAFF. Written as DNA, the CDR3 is TGTGCCAGCAGTTTTGGACAGGGGGCTTCTGAAGCTTTCTTT.